This T cell receptor (beta chain) was identified in a study of cytomegalovirus exposure and HLA in healthy donors. The 120-subject validation cohort, separate from the roughly 700-subject first cohort, included the donors. Looked up from germline, CDR1 is SGHDT and CDR2 is YYEEEE. Trimming left V 3 bases short and J 10 bases short, with 14 bases between. CDR3 length: 13 amino acids. Worth noting for this clone: Antigen unknown.

Study outcomes and limitations: Cytomegalovirus association was assigned to about 150 TCR beta chains. For cytomegalovirus status, the classifier reportedly gave diagnoses with high specificity and sensitivity.

Measured with immunoSEQ multiplex PCR; TCRdb has only the in-frame clones, and not every one. The table includes 70,000 to 80,000 clones, roughly 95% detected once. Input material: PBMCs. The TCR sequence derives from a woman aged 18-30 years in good health and CMV-seropositive. V is TRBV5-6 and J is TRBJ2-1, with TRBD2 as a possible D gene (5 bases). The CDR3 protein is CASSYGVHTEQFF. The CDR3 nucleotides are TGTGCCAGCAGCTACGGGGTACATACCGAGCAGTTCTTC.